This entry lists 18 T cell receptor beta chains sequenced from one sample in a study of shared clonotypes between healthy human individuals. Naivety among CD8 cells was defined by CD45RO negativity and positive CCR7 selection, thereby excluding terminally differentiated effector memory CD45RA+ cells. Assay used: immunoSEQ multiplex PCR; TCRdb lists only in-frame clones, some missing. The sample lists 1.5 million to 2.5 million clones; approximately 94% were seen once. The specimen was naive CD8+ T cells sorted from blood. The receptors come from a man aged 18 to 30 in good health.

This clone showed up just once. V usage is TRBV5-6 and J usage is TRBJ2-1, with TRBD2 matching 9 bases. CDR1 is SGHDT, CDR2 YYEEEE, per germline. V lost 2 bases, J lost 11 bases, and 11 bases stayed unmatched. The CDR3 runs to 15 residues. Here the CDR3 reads CASSFGGGADIKQFF. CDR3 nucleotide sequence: TGTGCCAGCAGCTTTGGCGGGGGGGCCGATATTAAGCAGTTCTTC.

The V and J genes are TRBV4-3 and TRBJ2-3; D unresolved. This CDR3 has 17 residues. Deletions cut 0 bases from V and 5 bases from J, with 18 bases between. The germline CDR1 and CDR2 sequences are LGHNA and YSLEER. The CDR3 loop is CASSQDAASPVKDTQYF. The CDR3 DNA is TGCGCCAGCAGCCAAGATGCAGCCAGCCCAGTAAAAGATACGCAGTATTTT.

The CDR3 is CASSPEYRAYEQYF. The CDR3 nucleotides are TGTGCCAGCAGCCCTGAGTACAGGGCCTACGAGCAGTACTTC. This sequence joins TRBV7-2 and TRBJ2-7; perhaps TRBD1 as D (6 bases). V lost 5 bases, J lost 2 bases, and 13 bases lay in between. Germline CDR1 SGHTA, CDR2 FQGNSA. The CDR3 is made up of 14 amino acids.

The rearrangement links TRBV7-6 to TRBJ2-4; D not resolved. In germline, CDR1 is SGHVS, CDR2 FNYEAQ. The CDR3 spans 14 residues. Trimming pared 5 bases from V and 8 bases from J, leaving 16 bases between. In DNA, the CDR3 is TGTGCCAGCAGCCAACGGGCCTCTTGGGACATTCAGTACTTC. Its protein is CASSQRASWDIQYF.

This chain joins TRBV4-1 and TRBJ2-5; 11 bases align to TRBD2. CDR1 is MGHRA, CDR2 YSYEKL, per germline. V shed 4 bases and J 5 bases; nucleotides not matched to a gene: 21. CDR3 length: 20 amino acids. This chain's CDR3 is CASSPSGNSGRAGLWETQYF. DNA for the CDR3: TGCGCCAGCAGCCCGAGCGGGAATAGCGGGAGGGCCGGGCTATGGGAGACCCAGTACTTC.

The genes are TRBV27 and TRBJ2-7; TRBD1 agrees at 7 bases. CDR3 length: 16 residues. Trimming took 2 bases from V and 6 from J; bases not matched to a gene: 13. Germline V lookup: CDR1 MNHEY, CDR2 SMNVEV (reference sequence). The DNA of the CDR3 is TGTGCCAGCAGTTTAGTGGTTATACAGGGGCGAGGCGAGCAGTACTTC. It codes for CASSLVVIQGRGEQYF.

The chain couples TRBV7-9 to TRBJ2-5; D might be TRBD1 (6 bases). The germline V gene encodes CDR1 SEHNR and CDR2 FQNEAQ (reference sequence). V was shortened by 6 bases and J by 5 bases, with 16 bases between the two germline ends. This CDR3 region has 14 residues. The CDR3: CASSLPQGRETQYF. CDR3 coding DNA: TGTGCCAGCAGTTTGCCCCAGGGGCGGGAGACCCAGTACTTC.

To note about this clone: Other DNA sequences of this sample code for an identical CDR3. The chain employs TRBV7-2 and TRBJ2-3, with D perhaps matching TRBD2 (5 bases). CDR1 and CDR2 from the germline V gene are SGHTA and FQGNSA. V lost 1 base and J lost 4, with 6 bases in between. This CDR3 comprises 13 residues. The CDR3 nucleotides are TGTGCCAGCAGCTTAGTGAGGGCAGATACGCAGTATTTT. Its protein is CASSLVRADTQYF.

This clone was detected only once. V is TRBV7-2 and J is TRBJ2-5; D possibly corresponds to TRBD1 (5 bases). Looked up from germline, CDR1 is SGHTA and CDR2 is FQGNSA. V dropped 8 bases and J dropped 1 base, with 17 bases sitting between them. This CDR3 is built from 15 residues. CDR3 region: CASGAIVDSQETQYF. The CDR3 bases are TGTGCCAGCGGCGCAATTGTCGACAGCCAAGAGACCCAGTACTTC.

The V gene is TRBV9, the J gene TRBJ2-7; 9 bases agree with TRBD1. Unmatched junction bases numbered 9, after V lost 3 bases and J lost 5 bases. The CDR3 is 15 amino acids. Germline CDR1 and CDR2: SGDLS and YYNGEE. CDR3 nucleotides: TGTGCCAGCAGCGCAACCGCCGGGACAGGGAACGAGCAGTACTTC. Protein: CASSATAGTGNEQYF.

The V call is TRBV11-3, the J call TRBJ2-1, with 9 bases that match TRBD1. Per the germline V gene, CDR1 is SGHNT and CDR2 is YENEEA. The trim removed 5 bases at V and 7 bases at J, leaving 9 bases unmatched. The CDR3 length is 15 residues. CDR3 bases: TGTGCCAGCAGCGTAGGACAGGGGAGTTTGAATGAGCAGTTCTTC. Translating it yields CASSVGQGSLNEQFF.

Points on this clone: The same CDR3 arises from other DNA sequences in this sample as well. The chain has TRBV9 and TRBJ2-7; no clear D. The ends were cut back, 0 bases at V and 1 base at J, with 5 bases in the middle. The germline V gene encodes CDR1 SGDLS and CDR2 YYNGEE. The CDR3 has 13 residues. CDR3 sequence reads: CASSVADSYEQYF. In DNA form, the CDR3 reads TGTGCCAGCAGCGTAGCGGATTCCTACGAGCAGTACTTC.

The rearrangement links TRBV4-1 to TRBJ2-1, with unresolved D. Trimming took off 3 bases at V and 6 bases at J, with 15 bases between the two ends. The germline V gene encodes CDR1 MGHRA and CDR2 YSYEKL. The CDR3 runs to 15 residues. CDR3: CASSHVSSVGNEQFF. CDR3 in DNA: TGCGCCAGCAGCCATGTATCATCTGTCGGCAATGAGCAGTTCTTC.

The CDR3 sequence is CASSLNVAGAYEQYF. CDR3 DNA: TGTGCCAGCAGTTTAAACGTAGCGGGAGCCTACGAGCAGTACTTC. The chain uses TRBV27 and TRBJ2-7; 9 bases align to TRBD2. CDR1 MNHEY and CDR2 SMNVEV come from the germline V gene (reference sequence). The V segment lost 2 bases and the J segment 2 bases; nucleotides outside the gene matches: 4. The CDR3 extends over 15 amino acids.

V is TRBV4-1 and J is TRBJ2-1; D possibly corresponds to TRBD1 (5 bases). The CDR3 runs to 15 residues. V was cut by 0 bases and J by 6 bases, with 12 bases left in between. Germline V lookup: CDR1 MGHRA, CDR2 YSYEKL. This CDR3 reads CASSQEWEGVNEQFF. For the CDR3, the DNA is TGCGCCAGCAGCCAAGAGTGGGAAGGGGTCAATGAGCAGTTCTTC.

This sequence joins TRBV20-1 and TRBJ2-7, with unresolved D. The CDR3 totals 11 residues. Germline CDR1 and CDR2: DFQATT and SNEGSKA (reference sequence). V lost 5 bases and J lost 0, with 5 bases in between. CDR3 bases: TGCAGTGCTGGCAGCTCCTACGAGCAGTACTTC. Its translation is CSAGSSYEQYF.

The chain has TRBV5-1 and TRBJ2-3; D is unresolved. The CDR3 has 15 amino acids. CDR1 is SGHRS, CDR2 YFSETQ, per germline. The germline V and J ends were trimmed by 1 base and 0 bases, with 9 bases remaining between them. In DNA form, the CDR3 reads TGCGCCAGCAGCTTGCGGCATCCTAGCACAGATACGCAGTATTTT. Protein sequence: CASSLRHPSTDTQYF.

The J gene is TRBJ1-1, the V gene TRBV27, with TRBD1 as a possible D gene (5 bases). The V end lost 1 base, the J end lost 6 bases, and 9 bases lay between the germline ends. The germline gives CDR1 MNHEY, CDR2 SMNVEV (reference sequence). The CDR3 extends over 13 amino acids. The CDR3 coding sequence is TGTGCCAGCAGTTTATACCCAGGGCCTGAAGCTTTCTTT. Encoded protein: CASSLYPGPEAFF.